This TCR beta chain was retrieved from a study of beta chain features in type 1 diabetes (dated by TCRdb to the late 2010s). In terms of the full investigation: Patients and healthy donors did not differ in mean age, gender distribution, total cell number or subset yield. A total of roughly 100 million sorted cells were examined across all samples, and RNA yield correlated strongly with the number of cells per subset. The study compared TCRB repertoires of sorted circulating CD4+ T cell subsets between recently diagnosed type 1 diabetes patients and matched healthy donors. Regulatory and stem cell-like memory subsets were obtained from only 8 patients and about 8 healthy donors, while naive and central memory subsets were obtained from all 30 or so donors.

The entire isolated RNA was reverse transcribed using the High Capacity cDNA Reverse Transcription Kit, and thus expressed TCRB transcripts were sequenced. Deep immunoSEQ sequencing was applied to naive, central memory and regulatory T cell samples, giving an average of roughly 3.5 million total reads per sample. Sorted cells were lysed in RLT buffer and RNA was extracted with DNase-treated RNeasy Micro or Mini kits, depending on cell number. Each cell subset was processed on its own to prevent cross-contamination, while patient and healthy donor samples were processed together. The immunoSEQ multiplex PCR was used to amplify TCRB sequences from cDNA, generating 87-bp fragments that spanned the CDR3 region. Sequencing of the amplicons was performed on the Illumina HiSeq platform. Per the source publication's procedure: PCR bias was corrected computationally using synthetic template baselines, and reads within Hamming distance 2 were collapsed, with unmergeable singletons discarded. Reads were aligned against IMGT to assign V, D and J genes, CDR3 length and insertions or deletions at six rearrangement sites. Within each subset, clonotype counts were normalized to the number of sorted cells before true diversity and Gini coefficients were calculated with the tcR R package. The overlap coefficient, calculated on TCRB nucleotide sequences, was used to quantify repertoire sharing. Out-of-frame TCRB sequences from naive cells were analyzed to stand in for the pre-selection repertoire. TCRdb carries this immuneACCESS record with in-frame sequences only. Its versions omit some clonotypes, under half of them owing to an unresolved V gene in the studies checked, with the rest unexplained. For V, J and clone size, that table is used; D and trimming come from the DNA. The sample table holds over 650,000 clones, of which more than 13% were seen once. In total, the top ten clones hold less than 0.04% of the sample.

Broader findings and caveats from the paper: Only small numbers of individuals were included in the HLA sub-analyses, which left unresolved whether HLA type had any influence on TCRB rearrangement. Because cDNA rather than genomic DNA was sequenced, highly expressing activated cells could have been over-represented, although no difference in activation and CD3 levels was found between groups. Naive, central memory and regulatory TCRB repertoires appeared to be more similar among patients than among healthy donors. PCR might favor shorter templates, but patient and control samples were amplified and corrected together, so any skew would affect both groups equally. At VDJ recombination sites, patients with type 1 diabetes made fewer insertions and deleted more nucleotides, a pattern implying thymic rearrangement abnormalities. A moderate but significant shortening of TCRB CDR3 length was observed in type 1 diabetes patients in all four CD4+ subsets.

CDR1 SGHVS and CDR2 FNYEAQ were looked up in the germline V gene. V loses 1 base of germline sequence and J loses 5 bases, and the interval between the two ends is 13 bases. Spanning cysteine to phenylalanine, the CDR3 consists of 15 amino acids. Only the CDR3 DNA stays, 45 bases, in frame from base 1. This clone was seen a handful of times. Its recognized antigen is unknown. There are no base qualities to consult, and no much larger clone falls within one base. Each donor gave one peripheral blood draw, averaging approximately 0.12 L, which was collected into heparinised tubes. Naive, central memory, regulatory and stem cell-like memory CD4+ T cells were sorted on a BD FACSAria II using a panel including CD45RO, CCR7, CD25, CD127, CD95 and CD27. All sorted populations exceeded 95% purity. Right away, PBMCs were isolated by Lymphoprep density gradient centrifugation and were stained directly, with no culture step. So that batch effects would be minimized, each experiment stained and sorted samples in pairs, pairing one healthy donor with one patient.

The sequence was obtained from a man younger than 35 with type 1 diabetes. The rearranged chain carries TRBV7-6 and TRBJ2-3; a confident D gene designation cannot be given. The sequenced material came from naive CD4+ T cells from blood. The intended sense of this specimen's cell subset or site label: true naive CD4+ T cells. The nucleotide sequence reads TGTGCCAGCAGCTTAGGCCCTAGGGCTGGAGATACGCAGTATTTT. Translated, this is CASSLGPRAGDTQYF.